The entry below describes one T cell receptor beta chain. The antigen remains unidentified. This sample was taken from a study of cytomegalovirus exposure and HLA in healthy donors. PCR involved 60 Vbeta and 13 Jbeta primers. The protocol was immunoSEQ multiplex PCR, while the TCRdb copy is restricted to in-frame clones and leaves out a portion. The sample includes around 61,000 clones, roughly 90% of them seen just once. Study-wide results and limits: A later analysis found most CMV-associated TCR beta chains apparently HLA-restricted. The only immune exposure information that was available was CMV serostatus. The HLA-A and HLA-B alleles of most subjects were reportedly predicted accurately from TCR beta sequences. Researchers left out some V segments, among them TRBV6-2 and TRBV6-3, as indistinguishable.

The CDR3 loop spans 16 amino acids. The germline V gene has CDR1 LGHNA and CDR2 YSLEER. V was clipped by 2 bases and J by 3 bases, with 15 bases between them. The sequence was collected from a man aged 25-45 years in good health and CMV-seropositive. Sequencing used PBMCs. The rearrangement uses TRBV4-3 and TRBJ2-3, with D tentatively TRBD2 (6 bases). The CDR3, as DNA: TGCGCCAGCAGCCAATCCCCACGGGGGTATACAGATACGCAGTATTTT. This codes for CASSQSPRGYTDTQYF.